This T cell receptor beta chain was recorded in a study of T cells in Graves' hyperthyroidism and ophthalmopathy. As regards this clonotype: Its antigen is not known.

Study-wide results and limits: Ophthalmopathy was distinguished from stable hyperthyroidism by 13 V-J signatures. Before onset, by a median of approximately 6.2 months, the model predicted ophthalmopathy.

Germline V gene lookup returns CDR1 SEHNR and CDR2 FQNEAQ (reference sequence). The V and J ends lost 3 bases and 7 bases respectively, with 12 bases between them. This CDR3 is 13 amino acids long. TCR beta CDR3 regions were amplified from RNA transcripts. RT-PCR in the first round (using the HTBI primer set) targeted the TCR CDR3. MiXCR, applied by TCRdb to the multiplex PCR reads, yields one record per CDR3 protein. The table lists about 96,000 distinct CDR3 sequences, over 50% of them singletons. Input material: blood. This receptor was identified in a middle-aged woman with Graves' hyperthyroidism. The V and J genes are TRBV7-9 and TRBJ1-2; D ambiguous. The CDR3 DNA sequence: TGTGCCAGCAGCTTCCTAAAGGGCAGTGGCTACACCTTC. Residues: CASSFLKGSGYTF.